This TCR beta chain was sequenced during a study of T cell repertoires in cytomegalovirus infection. Study-level background: Indications of both CMV infection and matching HLA type were provided by public TCR beta signatures.

Worth noting for this clonotype: The antigen is not known.

TCRdb reanalysed the reads using MiXCR and keeps one entry per CDR3 protein. Of fewer than 550,000 distinct CDR3 sequences in the sample, about a third were seen once. The germline V and J ends were trimmed by 5 bases and 4 bases, with 9 bases remaining between them. The CDR3 length is 13 residues. CDR1 and CDR2 from the germline V gene are MNHEY and SVGEGT. General study points: The ex vivo response showed dominance by HLA-C-restricted CMV-specific TCR beta clonotypes. There were carriers of CMV plus the relevant HLA, and cumulative public TCR beta family frequency identified them.

The sequenced material came from PBMCs. The chain couples TRBV6-2 or TRBV6-3 to TRBJ1-5; D not certain. This receptor was taken from a human donor in good health (CMV status not recorded). Some clones in this sample may be carry-over from other donors' samples. This CDR3 reads CASSQDKNQPQHF. Written as DNA, the CDR3 is TGTGCCAGCAGTCAAGACAAGAATCAGCCCCAGCATTTT.